This TCR beta chain is from a study of a mutant IDH1 vaccine in newly diagnosed glioma (dated by TCRdb to the early 2020s). The study in broad terms: Vaccination was initiated 4-6 weeks after radiotherapy alone, or concurrently with temozolomide cycles in the chemotherapy-containing groups. The roughly 33 treated patients were approximately 60% male and roughly 40% female, with a mean age of 40.4 years. Before enrollment, most patients had been given radiochemotherapy with temozolomide as standard therapy, while the rest had received either radiotherapy alone or temozolomide alone. Visit V12 was the week-35 safety follow-up and visit V13 was the week-47 end of study. Peripheral blood was collected at six visits: V03 (baseline), V05, V07, V10, V12 and V13. For exploratory analyses, longitudinal TCRB deep sequencing was carried out in about 25 treated patients wherever samples were available. Paper-wide results and their limitations: Availability determined which PBMC samples were chosen for TCRB deep sequencing. According to the authors, sample limitations meant that analyses of patient blood samples could not be reproduced. Vaccine-induced immune responses across multiple MHC alleles were detected in over 80% of patients. Pseudoprogression appeared unrelated to alterations in the top peripheral T cell clonotypes detected by TCRB sequencing.

Comments on this clone: Its antigen is unknown. Base qualities are not at hand, and no much larger clone is one base apart.

Including the terminal cysteine and phenylalanine, the CDR3 comprises 15 residues. Only the CDR3 part of the read is kept: 45 bases, read in frame from the first base. V and J lose 5 bases and 0 bases, and a span of 14 bases separates them. Taken from the germline V gene, the CDR1 and CDR2 loops are MDHEN and SYDVKM. Library prep was done by the immunoSEQ multiplex PCR assay. The hsTCRB Kit was used according to the manufacturer's protocol to amplify rearranged TCR beta chain sequences. TCRB libraries were sequenced on an Illumina MiSeq. On the study's bioinformatics: The kit vendor's proprietary platform handled demultiplexing, trimming and gene mapping. TCRdb provides this immuneACCESS table in a form limited to in-frame rearrangements. Some clones are lacking; in checked studies, under half of them reflect an unresolved V gene, and why the rest are absent is not known. That table gives V, J and clone size, and the DNA gave D and trimming. In all, the sample holds about 94,000 clones, and around nine tenths of those were seen once. Around 0.73% of the sample comes from the top ten.

Per the publication, the time point label means: week 47, end of study. Every vaccine dose consisted of 300 ug of a 20-mer mutant IDH1 peptide in Montanide, administered subcutaneously together with topical imiquimod. Patients received eight vaccinations in weeks 1, 3, 5, 7, 11, 15, 19 and 23, corresponding to visits V03 through V10. The donors had newly diagnosed IDH1-mutant astrocytomas of WHO grade 3 or 4 that showed loss of nuclear ATRX. The samples were drawn from NOA16, a multicentre, single-arm, open-label phase I trial in Germany that tested a mutant IDH1 peptide vaccine in humans for the first time. Genomic DNA for TCRB sequencing was extracted from EDTA blood using the DNeasy Blood and Tissue Kit.

The receptor's source is a woman aged 45-65 years with glioma. The V gene is TRBV28 and the J gene is TRBJ2-7, with TRBD2 as a weak D call on 5 bases. The sequences come from PBMCs, collected from a glioma patient whose treatment included an IDH1 peptide vaccine. The CDR3 protein sequence reads: CASSLPGSVSYEQYF. The nucleotide sequence is given as TGTGCCAGCAGTCTCCCGGGGAGCGTCTCCTACGAGCAGTACTTC.